This TCR beta chain emerged from a study of T-cell reconstitution after alpha-beta-depleted transplantation in children (dated by TCRdb to 2016 to 2017). Study-level background: T-cell immune reconstitution after TCRalphabeta/CD19-depleted allogeneic hematopoietic cell transplantation in children was quantitatively tracked in the study by means of TCR repertoire profiling.

V drops 1 base and J drops 5 bases, leaving 11 bases in between. The germline V gene specifies SGHVS as CDR1 and FQNEAQ as CDR2. The CDR3 sequence holds 14 residues, the cysteine and phenylalanine included. The sequence is cut down to CDR3 DNA, 42 bases in frame from base 1. Libraries were prepared through PCR. For sequencing, an Illumina HiSeq 2500 was employed. TCR libraries were prepared with molecular barcoding, using unique molecular identifiers to normalize TCRbeta repertoire quantification. TCRdb itself trimmed the public reads at Q25 with fastp, ran MiXCR and retained productive beta chains. Records with the same CDR3 protein are collapsed into one entry carrying the most frequent genes and DNA. This sample is represented by roughly 610,000 distinct CDR3 sequences; about 10% of them were singletons. The top ten clones comprise less than 5% of the sample. There are a few counts of this clonotype. No cognate antigen has been identified for it. No base quality information exists; no much larger clone differs at one position.

This sequence uses TRBV7-8 and TRBJ1-1, and the D gene may be TRBD1, 6 bases matching. Material: PBMCs from the stem cell graft donor, obtained from the stem cell graft. The source of this sequence is a human donor who donated a stem cell graft to a child with acute myeloid leukemia. Read as DNA, the sequence is TGTGCCAGCAGCTTAGTGGGGGCGCAGACTGAAGCTTTCTTT. It specifies CASSLVGAQTEAFF.